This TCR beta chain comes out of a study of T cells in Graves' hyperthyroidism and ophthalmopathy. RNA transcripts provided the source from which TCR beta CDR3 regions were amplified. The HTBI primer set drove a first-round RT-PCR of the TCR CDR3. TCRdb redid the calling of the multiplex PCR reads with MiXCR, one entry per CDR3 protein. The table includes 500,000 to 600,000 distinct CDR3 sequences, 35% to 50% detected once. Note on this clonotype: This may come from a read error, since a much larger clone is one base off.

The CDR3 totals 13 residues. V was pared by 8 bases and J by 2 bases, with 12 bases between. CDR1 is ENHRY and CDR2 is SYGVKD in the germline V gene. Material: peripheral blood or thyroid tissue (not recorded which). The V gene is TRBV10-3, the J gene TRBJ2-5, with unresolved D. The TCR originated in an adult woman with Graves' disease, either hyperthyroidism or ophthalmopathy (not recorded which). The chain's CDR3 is CAIETVGQETQYF. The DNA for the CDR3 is TGTGCCATCGAAACGGTGGGACAAGAGACCCAGTACTTC.